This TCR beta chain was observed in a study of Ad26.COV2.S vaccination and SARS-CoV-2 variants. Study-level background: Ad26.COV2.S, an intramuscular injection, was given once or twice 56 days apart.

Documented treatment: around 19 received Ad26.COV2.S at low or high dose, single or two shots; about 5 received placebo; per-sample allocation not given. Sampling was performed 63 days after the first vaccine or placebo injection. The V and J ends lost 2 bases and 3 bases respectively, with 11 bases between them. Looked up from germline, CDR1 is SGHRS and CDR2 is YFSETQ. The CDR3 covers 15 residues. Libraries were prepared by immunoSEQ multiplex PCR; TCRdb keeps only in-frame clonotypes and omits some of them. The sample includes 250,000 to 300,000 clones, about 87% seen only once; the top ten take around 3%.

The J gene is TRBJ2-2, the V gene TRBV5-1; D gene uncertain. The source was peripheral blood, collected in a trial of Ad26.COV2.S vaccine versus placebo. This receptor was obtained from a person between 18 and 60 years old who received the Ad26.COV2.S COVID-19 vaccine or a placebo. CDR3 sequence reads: CASSFSARDTGELFF. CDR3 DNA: TGCGCCAGCAGCTTTTCGGCTAGGGACACCGGGGAGCTGTTTTTT.